The T cell receptor beta chain described here comes from a study of blood T cell repertoires in COVID-19. Study-level background: COVID-19 samples, acute and convalescent, were from the United States, Italy and Spain. In each case, the material was cDNA or gDNA derived from T cells, B-cell-depleted T cells, or PBMCs.

The authors' processing: For nucleated cells, counts were estimated from reference gene primer amplification. Here immunoSEQ multiplex PCR was the method, and the copy in TCRdb shows in-frame clones only, minus some. That table supplies the V and J calls and clone size; D and trimming were determined from the DNA. This sample has around 200,000 clones, with about 80% found just once. Trimming at V came to 6 bases and at J to 7 bases, leaving 10 bases not matched to a gene. CDR1 and CDR2 (germline): ENHRY, SYGVKD. CDR3 length: 15 residues. This clone has a single count. The TCR comes from a man over 45 with active or convalescent COVID-19. Specimen: peripheral blood. This sequence joins TRBV10-3 and TRBJ2-7, with TRBD1 matching over 12 bases. CDR3 region: CAISPLGQGAWEQYF. The CDR3 DNA is TGTGCCATCAGCCCACTGGGACAGGGGGCTTGGGAGCAGTACTTC.